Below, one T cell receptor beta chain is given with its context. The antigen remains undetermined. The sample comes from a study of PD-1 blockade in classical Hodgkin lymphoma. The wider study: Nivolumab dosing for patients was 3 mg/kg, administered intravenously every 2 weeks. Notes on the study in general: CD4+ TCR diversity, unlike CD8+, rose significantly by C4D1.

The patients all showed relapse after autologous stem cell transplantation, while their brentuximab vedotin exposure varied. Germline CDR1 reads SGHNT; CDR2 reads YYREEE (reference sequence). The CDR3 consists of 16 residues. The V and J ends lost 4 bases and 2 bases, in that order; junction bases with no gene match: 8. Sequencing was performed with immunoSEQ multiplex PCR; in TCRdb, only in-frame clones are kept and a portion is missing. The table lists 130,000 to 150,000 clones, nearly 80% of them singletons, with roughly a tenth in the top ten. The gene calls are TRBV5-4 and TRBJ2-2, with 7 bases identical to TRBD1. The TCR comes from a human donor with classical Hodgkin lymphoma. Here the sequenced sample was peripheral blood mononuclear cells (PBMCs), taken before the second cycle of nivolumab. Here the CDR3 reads CASSDSRTGNTGELFF. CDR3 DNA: TGTGCCAGCAGCGATTCGAGGACAGGTAACACCGGGGAGCTGTTTTTT. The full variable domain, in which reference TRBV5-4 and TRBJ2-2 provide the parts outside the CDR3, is ETGVTQSPTHLIKTRGQQVTLRCSSQSGHNTVSWYQQALGQGPQFIFQYYREEENGRGNFPPRFSGLQFPNYSSELNVNALELDDSALYLCASSDSRTGNTGELFFGEGSRLTVL.